The next 6 T cell receptor beta chains were all read from a single sample in a study of T cell repertoires in cytomegalovirus infection. Antigens of these TCRs are unknown. A single record per CDR3 protein comes from TCRdb applying MiXCR to the reads. This sample carries about 890,000 distinct CDR3 sequences, 31% of them seen once, and the ten largest clones take around 15%. Specimen: cultured CD8+ T cells from PBMCs, collected from culture after CMV antigen stimulation. Receptors originate from a human donor in good health (CMV status not recorded). Some clones in this sample may be carry-over from other donors' samples.

The genes are TRBV6-1 and TRBJ1-2, with D unresolved. V was shortened by 4 bases and J by 8 bases, with 17 bases between the two germline ends. CDR3 size: 14 residues. Germline V gives CDR1 MNHNS, CDR2 SASEGT. The CDR3: CASSGLEPLEGYTF. In DNA, the CDR3 is TGTGCCAGCAGTGGTTTGGAGCCTCTCGAAGGCTACACCTTC.

This clonotype was picked up a small number of times. Written as DNA, the CDR3 is TGTGCCAGCAGCCAAGCCCGGGACGGTAATGAAAAACTGTTTTTT. Amino acids: CASSQARDGNEKLFF. This sequence joins TRBV4-2 and TRBJ1-4; tentative D call: TRBD1 (5 bases). This CDR3 region has 15 residues. Trimming stripped 1 base from V and 4 bases from J, with 10 bases between. Germline values: CDR1 LGHNA, CDR2 YNFKEQ.

The chain carries TRBV6-5 and TRBJ2-7; the D is unclear. V was shortened by 4 bases and J by 2 bases, with 9 bases between the two germline ends. This CDR3 region has 13 residues. Looked up from germline, CDR1 is MNHEY and CDR2 is SVGAGI. CDR3 coding DNA: TGTGCCAGCAGTTCGGCTATGGCCTACGAGCAGTACTTC. The encoded protein is CASSSAMAYEQYF.

V is TRBV2 and J is TRBJ2-2; TRBD2 might be the D (6 bases). Germline V gives CDR1 SNHLY, CDR2 FYNNEI. CDR3 length: 16 residues. V was cut by 2 bases and J by 4 bases, with 14 bases left in between. The CDR3 reads CASSESSSEGTGELFF. The CDR3 nucleotides read TGTGCCAGCAGTGAATCATCTAGCGAAGGCACCGGGGAGCTGTTTTTT.

The table lists this clonotype with a few counts. The gene calls are TRBV6-1 and TRBJ1-5, with D perhaps TRBD1 (6 bases). CDR1 is MNHNS, CDR2 SASEGT, per germline. Trimming took 4 bases from V and 7 from J, leaving 14 bases between them. The length of the CDR3 is 14 residues. The CDR3 is CASSALQGNQPQHF. CDR3 in DNA: TGTGCCAGCAGTGCCCTCCAGGGGAACCAGCCCCAGCATTTT.

This clonotype showed up many times. J is TRBJ2-5 and V is TRBV12-3 or TRBV12-4; possible D gene TRBD1, 6 bases. Between the trimmed V and J ends, which lost 4 bases and 2 bases, there was a span of 8 bases. This CDR3 contains 13 residues. CDR3 nucleotides: TGTGCCAGCAGTTCGGGACATCAAGAGACCCAGTACTTC. It is translated as CASSSGHQETQYF.